This section outlines one T cell receptor (beta chain) sequence together with its context. As originally analysed: Estimation of nucleated cell counts relied on the amplification of reference gene primers. Sequencing used immunoSEQ multiplex PCR; TCRdb keeps in-frame clones, though not all of them. That table furnishes V, J and clone size, whereas the DNA furnished D and trimming. The sample holds 250,000 to 350,000 clones, approximately 90% seen once. This sample was taken from a study of blood T cell repertoires in COVID-19. Study in general: Researchers got acute and convalescent COVID-19 samples from the United States, Italy and Spain. T cells, B-cell-depleted T cells, or PBMCs provided the cDNA or gDNA that served as material.

The CDR3 contains 14 residues. Germline assignment: CDR1 LGHDT and CDR2 YNNKEL (reference sequence). The V and J ends lost 4 bases and 0 bases respectively, with 7 bases between them. V and J are TRBV3-1 (or the pseudogene TRBV3-2) and TRBJ1-3; D unresolved. The sequenced sample was peripheral blood. This TCR was recovered from a woman aged 50 to 65 with active or convalescent COVID-19. Here the CDR3 DNA reads TGTGCCAGCAGCCGCGTTTTCTCTGGAAACACCATATATTTT. Its translation: CASSRVFSGNTIYF.